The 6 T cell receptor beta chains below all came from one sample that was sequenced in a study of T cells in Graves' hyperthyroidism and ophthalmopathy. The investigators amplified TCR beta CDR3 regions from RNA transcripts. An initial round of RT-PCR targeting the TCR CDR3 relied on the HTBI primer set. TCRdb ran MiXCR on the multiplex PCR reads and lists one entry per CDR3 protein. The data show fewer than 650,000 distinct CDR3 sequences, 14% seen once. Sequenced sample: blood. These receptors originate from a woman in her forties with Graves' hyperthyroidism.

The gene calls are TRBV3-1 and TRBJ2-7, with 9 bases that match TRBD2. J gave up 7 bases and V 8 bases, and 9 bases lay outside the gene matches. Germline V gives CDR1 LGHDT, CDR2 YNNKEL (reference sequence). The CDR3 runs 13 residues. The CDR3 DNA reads TGTGCCAGCGGACCGGGACTAGCAGAAGAGCAGTACTTC. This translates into CASGPGLAEEQYF.

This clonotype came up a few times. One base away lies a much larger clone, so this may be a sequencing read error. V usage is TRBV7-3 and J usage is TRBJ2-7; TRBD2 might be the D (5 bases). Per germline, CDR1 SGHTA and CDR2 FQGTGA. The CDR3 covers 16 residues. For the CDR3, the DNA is TGTACCAGCAGCCCCCAGGCATCGGGGAGCTCCTACGAGCAGTACTTC. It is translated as CTSSPQASGSSYEQYF. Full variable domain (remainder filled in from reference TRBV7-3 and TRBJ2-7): GAGVSQTPSNKVTEKGKYVELRCDPISGHTALYWYRQSLGQGPEFLIYFQGTGAADDSGLPNDRFFAVRPEGSVSTLKIQRTERGDSAVYLCTSSPQASGSSYEQYFGPGTRLTVT.

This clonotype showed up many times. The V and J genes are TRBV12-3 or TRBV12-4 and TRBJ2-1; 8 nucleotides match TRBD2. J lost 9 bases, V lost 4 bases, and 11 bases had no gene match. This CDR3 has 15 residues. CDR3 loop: CASSSGAGLGSEQFF. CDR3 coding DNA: TGTGCCAGCAGTTCCGGGGCGGGACTAGGGTCTGAGCAGTTCTTC.

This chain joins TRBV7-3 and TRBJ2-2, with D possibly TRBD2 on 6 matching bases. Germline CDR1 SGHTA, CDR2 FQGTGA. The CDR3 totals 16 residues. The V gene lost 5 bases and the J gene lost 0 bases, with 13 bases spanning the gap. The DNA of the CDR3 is TGTGCCAGCAGCCCTATGGGAGGAGCGAACACCGGGGAGCTGTTTTTT. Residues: CASSPMGGANTGELFF.

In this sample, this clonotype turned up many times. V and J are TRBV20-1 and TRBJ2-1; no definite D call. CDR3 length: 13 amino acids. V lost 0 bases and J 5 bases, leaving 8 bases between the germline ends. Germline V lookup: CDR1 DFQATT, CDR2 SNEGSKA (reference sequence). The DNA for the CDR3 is TGCAGTGCTAGAGATGGTGGCCACAATGAGCAGTTCTTC. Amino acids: CSARDGGHNEQFF.

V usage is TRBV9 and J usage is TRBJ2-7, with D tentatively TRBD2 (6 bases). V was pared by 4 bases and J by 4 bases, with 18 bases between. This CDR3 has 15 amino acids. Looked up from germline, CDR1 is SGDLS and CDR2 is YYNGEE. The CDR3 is CASSPRGAEGYEQYF. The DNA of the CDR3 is TGTGCCAGCAGCCCGCGGGGCGCGGAGGGATACGAGCAGTACTTC.